The source of this T cell receptor beta chain is a study of CD8+ T cells in alopecia areata. Whole-study context: The tofacitinib course ran for 6 to 18 months and was followed by 6 months off drug.

Study-wide results and limits: Treatment with tofacitinib significantly lowered scalp clonality and reduced expanded CD8+ clones among the top 100.

cDNA prepared by RNA extraction and subsequent reverse transcription served as the template for sequencing. Here immunoSEQ multiplex PCR was the method, and the copy in TCRdb shows in-frame clones only, minus some. The table records approximately 190,000 clones, roughly 60% of them present only once. J gave up 4 bases and V 6 bases, and 5 bases lay outside the gene matches. Germline lookup yields CDR1 MDHEN and CDR2 SYDVKM. The CDR3 is 13 amino acids. A remark on this clone: The antigen is unknown. The same CDR3 arises from other DNA sequences in this sample as well.

The sample's treatment: oral pan-JAK inhibitor, 5-10 mg twice daily. Sampling of alopecia areata patients yielded lesional scalp punch biopsies as well as peripheral blood. The chain carries TRBV28 and TRBJ1-2; TRBD1 agrees at 7 bases. The sequence came from a human donor with alopecia areata. Sequencing was performed on CD4+ T cells sorted from blood, taken at week 24, from a patient treated with tofacitinib. The CDR3 DNA reads TGTGCCAGCAGCCTCGGACAGGCCTATGGCTACACCTTC. This codes for CASSLGQAYGYTF.